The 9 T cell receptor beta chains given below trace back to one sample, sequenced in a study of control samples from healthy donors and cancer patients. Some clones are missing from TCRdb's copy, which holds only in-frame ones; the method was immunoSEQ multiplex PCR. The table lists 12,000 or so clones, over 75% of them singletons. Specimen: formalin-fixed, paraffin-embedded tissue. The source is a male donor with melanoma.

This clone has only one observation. CDR3 in amino acids: CASSQATDRVTYEQYF. For the CDR3, the DNA is TGCGCCAGCAGCCAAGCTACCGACAGGGTGACCTACGAGCAGTACTTC. The V and J genes are TRBV4-1 and TRBJ2-7; 7 bases fit TRBD1. The length of the CDR3 is 16 residues. Germline V gene data show CDR1 as MGHRA and CDR2 as YSYEKL. Trimming took 1 base from V and 2 from J; bases not matched to a gene: 8.

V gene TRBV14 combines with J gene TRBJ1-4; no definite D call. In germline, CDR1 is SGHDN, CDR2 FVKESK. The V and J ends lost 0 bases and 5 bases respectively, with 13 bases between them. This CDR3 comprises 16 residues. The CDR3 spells CASSQDRTGKNEKLFF. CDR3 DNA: TGTGCCAGCAGCCAAGATCGAACGGGGAAAAATGAAAAACTGTTTTTT.

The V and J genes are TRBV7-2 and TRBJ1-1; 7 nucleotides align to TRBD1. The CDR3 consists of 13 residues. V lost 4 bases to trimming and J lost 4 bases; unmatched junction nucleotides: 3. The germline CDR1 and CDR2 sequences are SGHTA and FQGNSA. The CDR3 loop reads CASSSTGSTEAFF. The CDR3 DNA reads TGTGCCAGCAGCTCGACAGGGTCCACTGAAGCTTTCTTT. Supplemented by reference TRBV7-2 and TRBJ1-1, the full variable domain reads GAGVSQSPSNKVTEKGKDVELRCDPISGHTALYWYRQSLGQGLEFLIYFQGNSAPDKSGLPSDRFSAERTGGSVSTLTIQRTQQEDSAVYLCASSSTGSTEAFFGQGTRLTVV.

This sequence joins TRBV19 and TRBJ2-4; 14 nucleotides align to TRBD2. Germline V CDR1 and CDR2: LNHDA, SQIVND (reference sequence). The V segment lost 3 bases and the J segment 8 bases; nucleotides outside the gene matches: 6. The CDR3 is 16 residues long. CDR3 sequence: CASSIRTSGRFDIQYF. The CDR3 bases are TGTGCCAGTAGTATTAGGACTAGCGGGAGGTTTGACATTCAGTACTTC. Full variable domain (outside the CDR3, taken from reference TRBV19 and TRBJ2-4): DGGITQSPKYLFRKEGQNVTLSCEQNLNHDAMYWYRQDPGQGLRLIYYSQIVNDFQKGDIAEGYSVSREKKESFPLTVTSAQKNPTAFYLCASSIRTSGRFDIQYFGAGTRLSVL.

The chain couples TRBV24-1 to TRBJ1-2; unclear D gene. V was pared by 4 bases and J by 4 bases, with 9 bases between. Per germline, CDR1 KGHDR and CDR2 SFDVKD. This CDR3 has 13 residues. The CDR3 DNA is TGTGCCACCAGTGAGATCGGGTTCTATGGCTACACCTTC. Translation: CATSEIGFYGYTF.

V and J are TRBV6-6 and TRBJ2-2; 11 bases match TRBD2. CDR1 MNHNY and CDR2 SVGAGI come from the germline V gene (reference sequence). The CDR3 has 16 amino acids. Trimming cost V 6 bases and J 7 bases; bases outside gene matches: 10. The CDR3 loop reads CASRTGLAETGGELFF. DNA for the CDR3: TGTGCCAGCAGGACGGGACTAGCGGAGACCGGCGGGGAGCTGTTTTTT.

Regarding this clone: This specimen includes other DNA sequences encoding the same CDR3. CDR3 nucleotide sequence: TGTGCCAGCTATCCCTCCCGTTTTTTCAGGGTTGGGGACACTGAAGCTTTCTTT. This encodes CASYPSRFFRVGDTEAFF. The rearrangement links TRBV28 to TRBJ1-1; TRBD1 is a possible D gene (5 bases). CDR1 is MDHEN, CDR2 SYDVKM, per germline. CDR3 size: 18 residues. Trimming left V 8 bases short and J 3 bases short, with 28 bases between. Full variable domain (remainder filled in from reference TRBV28 and TRBJ1-1): DVKVTQSSRYLVKRTGEKVFLECVQDMDHENMFWYRQDPGLGLRLIYFSYDVKMKEKGDIPEGYSVSREKKERFSLILESASTNQTSMYLCASYPSRFFRVGDTEAFFGQGTRLTVV.

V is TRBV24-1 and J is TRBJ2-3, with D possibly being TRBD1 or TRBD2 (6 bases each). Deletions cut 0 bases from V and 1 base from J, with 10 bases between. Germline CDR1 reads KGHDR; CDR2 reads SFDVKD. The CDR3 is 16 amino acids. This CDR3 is CATSDLGGLGTDTQYF. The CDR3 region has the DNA TGTGCCACCAGTGATTTGGGGGGGCTAGGCACAGATACGCAGTATTTT.

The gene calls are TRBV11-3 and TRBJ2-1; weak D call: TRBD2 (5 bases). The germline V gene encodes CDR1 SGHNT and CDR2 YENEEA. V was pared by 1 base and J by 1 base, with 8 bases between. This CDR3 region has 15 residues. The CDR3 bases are TGTGCCAGCAGCTTAGTCGGGAAATCCTACAATGAGCAGTTCTTC. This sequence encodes CASSLVGKSYNEQFF.